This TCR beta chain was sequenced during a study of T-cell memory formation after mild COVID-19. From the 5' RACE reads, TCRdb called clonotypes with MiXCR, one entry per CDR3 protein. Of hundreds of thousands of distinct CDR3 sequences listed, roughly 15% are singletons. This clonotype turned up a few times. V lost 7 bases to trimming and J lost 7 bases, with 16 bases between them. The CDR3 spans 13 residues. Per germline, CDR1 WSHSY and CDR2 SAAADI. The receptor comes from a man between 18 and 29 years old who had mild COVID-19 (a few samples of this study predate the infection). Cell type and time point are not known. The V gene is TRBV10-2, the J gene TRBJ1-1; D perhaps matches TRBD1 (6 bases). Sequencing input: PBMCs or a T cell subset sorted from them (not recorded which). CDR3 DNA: TGCGCCAGCATTGGGGACAAGGTGGGTGAAGCTTTCTTT. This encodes CASIGDKVGEAFF.